The 25 T cell receptor beta chains given below trace back to one sample, sequenced in a study of T cell repertoires in cytomegalovirus infection (dated by TCRdb to the late 2010s). Reads for this sample came from an Illumina HiSeq 1500. Clones were called with MiXCR by TCRdb after fastp trimmed the public reads at Q25, and only in-frame beta chains were retained. Merged by CDR3 protein, the rows form single entries marked with the most common genes and DNA. For this sample there are hundreds of thousands of distinct CDR3 sequences; 29% appear just once. About 20% of the sample lies in the top ten. What these receptors recognize is not known. The sample's treatment or condition, from its label and the paper: in vitro stimulation with specific CMV peptide epitopes to enrich CMV-specific T cells. Material: cultured PBMCs, obtained from culture after CMV antigen stimulation. The source of these receptors is a human donor in good health (CMV status not recorded). Some clones in this sample may be carry-over from other donors' samples.

The V gene is TRBV7-2, the J gene TRBJ1-2; tentative D call: TRBD1 (5 bases). Germline V CDR1 and CDR2: SGHTA, FQGNSA. Trimming pared 3 bases from V and 6 bases from J, leaving 8 bases between. The CDR3 consists of 12 residues. CDR3 protein: CASSFRGDGYTF. Written as DNA, the CDR3 is TGTGCCAGCAGCTTTCGGGGGGATGGCTACACCTTC.

This rearrangement joins TRBV7-2 to TRBJ2-5; TRBD2 agrees at 13 bases. The CDR3 has 17 residues. The V segment lost 5 bases and the J segment 5 bases; nucleotides outside the gene matches: 11. Germline V CDR1 and CDR2: SGHTA, FQGNSA. The CDR3 spells CASSLGLAGELGETQYF. The CDR3 DNA is TGTGCCAGCAGCCTAGGACTAGCGGGAGAGTTAGGGGAGACCCAGTACTTC.

The chain is built from TRBV24-1 and TRBJ2-5, with TRBD2 matching 7 bases. CDR3 length equals 13 residues. V shed 5 bases, J shed 4 bases, and the junction held 3 bases outside the gene matches. Germline loops: CDR1 KGHDR, CDR2 SFDVKD. The CDR3 coding sequence is TGTGCCACCAGTGCCGGGACTACAGAGACCCAGTACTTC. Its protein is CATSAGTTETQYF.

This clonotype was counted between two and nine times. The rearrangement uses TRBV7-8 and TRBJ2-3; TRBD2 matches at 7 bases. This CDR3 comprises 15 residues. V lost 5 bases to trimming and J lost 4 bases; unmatched junction nucleotides: 9. Germline V CDR1 and CDR2: SGHVS, FQNEAQ. CDR3: CASSPPAGAADTQYF. The CDR3 DNA reads TGTGCCAGCAGCCCTCCGGCGGGAGCGGCAGATACGCAGTATTTT.

The table lists this clonotype with many counts. The chain is built from TRBV7-2 and TRBJ1-5; 7 bases are a match to TRBD1. The CDR3 totals 14 residues. V shed 3 bases, J shed 8 bases, and the junction held 7 bases outside the gene matches. Germline lookup yields CDR1 SGHTA and CDR2 FQGNSA. The chain's CDR3 is CASSFNRGGEPQHF. The CDR3 nucleotides read TGTGCCAGCAGCTTTAACAGGGGAGGGGAGCCCCAGCATTTT.

This clonotype was detected a few times. The rearrangement joins TRBV11-2 to TRBJ1-2; D might be TRBD1 (5 bases). The CDR3 is 12 amino acids. Trimming pared 3 bases from V and 8 bases from J, leaving 10 bases between. The germline V gene has CDR1 SGHAT and CDR2 FQNNGV. CDR3 sequence (DNA): TGTGCCAGCAGCTTCCCAGGGAACGGCTACACCTTC. Protein product: CASSFPGNGYTF.

This clonotype appeared a few times. The chain couples TRBV7-9 to TRBJ1-1; the D gene is possibly TRBD1 (6 bases). With 1 base removed from V and 6 bases from J, the gap between germline ends came to 12 bases. Germline V lookup: CDR1 SEHNR, CDR2 FQNEAQ (reference sequence). CDR3 length equals 14 residues. The CDR3 nucleotides read TGTGCCAGCAGCTTAGAGGCACAGGGTGCTGAAGCTTTCTTT. Its translation is CASSLEAQGAEAFF.

CDR3 nucleotides: TGTGCCAGCAGCTCGCAGGACACCCAACCGGGCTACGAGCAGTACTTC. Its translation is CASSSQDTQPGYEQYF. V usage is TRBV7-9 and J usage is TRBJ2-7, with D perhaps matching TRBD1 (5 bases). This CDR3 contains 16 residues. Trimming left V 4 bases short and J 3 bases short, with 19 bases between. Germline values: CDR1 SEHNR, CDR2 FQNEAQ (reference sequence). Looking up the rest from reference TRBV7-9 and TRBJ2-7 gives the full variable domain: DTGVSQNPRHKITKRGQNVTFRCDPISEHNRLYWYRQTLGQGPEFLTYFQNEAQLEKSRLLSDRFSAERPKGSFSTLEIQRTEQGDSAMYLCASSSQDTQPGYEQYFGPGTRLTVT.

V is TRBV29-1 and J is TRBJ1-2; 7 bases are a match to TRBD1. Germline loops: CDR1 SQVTM, CDR2 ANQGSEA. The CDR3 runs 12 residues. The trim removed 6 bases at V and 4 bases at J, leaving 5 bases unmatched. CDR3 bases: TGCAGCGTCCCCGGGACAGTCTATGGCTACACCTTC. Translating gives CSVPGTVYGYTF. Supplemented by reference TRBV29-1 and TRBJ1-2, the full variable domain reads SAVISQKPSRDICQRGTSLTIQCQVDSQVTMMFWYRQQPGQSLTLIATANQGSEATYESGFVIDKFPISRPNLTFSTLTVSNMSPEDSSIYLCSVPGTVYGYTFGSGTRLTVV.

V usage is TRBV19 and J usage is TRBJ2-7; D not resolved. Trimming removed 5 bases from V and 2 bases from J, with 10 bases in between. The length of the CDR3 is 13 residues. Looked up from germline, CDR1 is LNHDA and CDR2 is SQIVND (reference sequence). The CDR3 region has the DNA TGTGCCAGTAGTGCTGGGTCGGCCTACGAGCAGTACTTC. Protein: CASSAGSAYEQYF.

This clonotype was seen more than once but under ten times. This sequence joins TRBV11-2 and TRBJ2-5, with TRBD2 identical over 7 bases. The germline V gene has CDR1 SGHAT and CDR2 FQNNGV. V trimming: 0 bases; J trimming: 1 base; junction bases outside the gene matches: 8. The CDR3 consists of 17 residues. CDR3 protein: CASSLDATSIPQETQYF. The CDR3, as DNA: TGTGCCAGCAGCTTAGATGCGACTAGCATCCCCCAAGAGACCCAGTACTTC.

The chain employs TRBV2 and TRBJ1-5; TRBD1 aligns across 7 bases. CDR3 size: 14 residues. V was pared by 5 bases and J by 3 bases, with 4 bases of the junction left unmatched. CDR1 and CDR2 from the germline V gene are SNHLY and FYNNEI. DNA of the CDR3: TGTGCCAGCAGTATGGGACAGTTCAATCAGCCCCAGCATTTT. Translating gives CASSMGQFNQPQHF.

As concerns this clonotype: This is likely a read error, given that the CDR3 carries no conserved phenylalanine or tryptophan at its end. The chain recombines TRBV5-1 with TRBJ1-1; D uncertain. The germline V and J ends were trimmed by 0 bases and 1 base, with 4 bases remaining between them. CDR1 is SGHRS, CDR2 YFSETQ, per germline. The CDR3 is 13 amino acids. Written as DNA, the CDR3 is TGCGCCAGCAGCTTGGCAGGGAACACTGAAGCTTTCCTT. This codes for CASSLAGNTEAFL.

V usage is TRBV20-1 and J usage is TRBJ2-5, with D unresolved. V dropped 5 bases and J dropped 1 base, with 8 bases sitting between them. Per germline, CDR1 DFQATT and CDR2 SNEGSKA (reference sequence). CDR3 size: 12 residues. The CDR3 loop reads CSARWAQETQYF. CDR3 coding DNA: TGCAGTGCTCGGTGGGCCCAAGAGACCCAGTACTTC.

V and J are TRBV27 and TRBJ2-1, with 12 bases fitting TRBD2. Trimming cost V 0 bases and J 7 bases; bases outside gene matches: 4. This CDR3 is 16 amino acids long. The V gene's germline CDR1 is MNHEY and CDR2 SMNVEV (reference sequence). In nucleotides, the CDR3 is TGTGCCAGCAGTTTATCGGCTAGCGGGAGGGAAAATGAGCAGTTCTTC. It is translated as CASSLSASGRENEQFF.

Only a few counts were recorded for this clonotype. This chain links TRBV10-3 with TRBJ1-1; TRBD1 might be the D (6 bases). V was cut by 0 bases and J by 11 bases, with 16 bases left in between. CDR1 is ENHRY, CDR2 SYGVKD, per germline. This CDR3 comprises 14 residues. Written as DNA, the CDR3 is TGTGCCATCAGTGAGTCAGAGGGGCCAGGGGACGCTTTCTTT. Translation gives CAISESEGPGDAFF.

The chain employs TRBV3-1 and TRBJ1-5; no definite D call. With 4 bases removed from V and 7 bases from J, the gap between germline ends came to 14 bases. CDR1 and CDR2 from the germline V gene are LGHDT and YNNKEL (reference sequence). The CDR3 is 14 residues long. CDR3 sequence (DNA): TGTGCCAGCAGCCCCCGCACTCGACGACAGCCCCAGCATTTT. This translates into CASSPRTRRQPQHF.

This clonotype came up a few times. The rearrangement links TRBV6-5 to TRBJ1-1; weak D call: TRBD1 (6 bases). This CDR3 is 13 amino acids long. Per germline, CDR1 MNHEY and CDR2 SVGAGI. Trimming shortened V by 4 bases and J by 7 bases, and 13 bases separated the two germline ends. The CDR3 region has the DNA TGTGCCAGCAGTTCTCTTCGGACAGATGAAGCTTTCTTT. This encodes CASSSLRTDEAFF.

The V gene is TRBV12-3 or TRBV12-4, the J gene TRBJ2-2; 9 bases line up with TRBD1. J lost 4 bases, V lost 5 bases, and 8 bases had no gene match. CDR3 length equals 16 residues. DNA for the CDR3: TGTGCCAGCAGTACTACAGGGGGCCGGGGCACCGGGGAGCTGTTTTTT. Amino acids: CASSTTGGRGTGELFF.

In this sample, this clonotype turned up once. This chain joins TRBV6-1 and TRBJ2-3; 9 bases agree with TRBD1. The V and J ends lost 4 bases and 6 bases, in that order; junction bases with no gene match: 8. Germline V CDR1 and CDR2: MNHNS, SASEGT. CDR3 length equals 15 residues. This chain's CDR3 is CASSATGTGIDTQYF. The CDR3 DNA reads TGTGCCAGCAGTGCAACCGGGACAGGGATCGATACGCAGTATTTT.

The rearrangement uses TRBV6-6 and TRBJ2-4; possibly TRBD1 for D (7 bases). V dropped 8 bases and J dropped 1 base, with 18 bases sitting between them. This CDR3 has 16 residues. The germline gives CDR1 MNHNY, CDR2 SVGAGI (reference sequence). Here the CDR3 reads CASSQGGGTAKNIQYF. CDR3 DNA: TGTGCCAGCTCCCAAGGGGGCGGGACGGCCAAAAACATTCAGTACTTC.

This clonotype appeared a single time. The CDR3 region is CASGLRGYEQYF. For the CDR3, the DNA is TGTGCCAGCGGCCTCCGGGGCTACGAGCAGTACTTC. The rearrangement links TRBV6-5 to TRBJ2-7; D may be TRBD2 (5 bases). With 8 bases removed from V and 3 bases from J, the gap between germline ends came to 11 bases. Per germline, CDR1 MNHEY and CDR2 SVGAGI. CDR3 length: 12 residues.

This chain joins TRBV6-8 and TRBJ1-5; possibly TRBD1 for D (5 bases). Germline V CDR1 and CDR2: MNHGY, SAAAGT. Trimming stripped 5 bases from V and 10 bases from J, with 15 bases between. The CDR3 has 13 residues. The DNA of the CDR3 is TGTGCCAGCAGTCGGGACTCCTCTTCACCCCAGCATTTT. Amino acid sequence: CASSRDSSSPQHF.

The chain has TRBV6-1 and TRBJ1-1; D uncertain. The CDR3 has 14 amino acids. Germline loops: CDR1 MNHNS, CDR2 SASEGT. V was pared by 4 bases and J by 3 bases, with 12 bases between. CDR3 bases: TGTGCCAGCAGTGCTGACCTAGCGTACACTGAAGCTTTCTTT. Translating gives CASSADLAYTEAFF.

The sample holds a few counts of this clonotype. The chain combines TRBV7-8 with TRBJ2-1; D is perhaps TRBD2 (5 bases). Trimming pared 4 bases from V and 7 bases from J, leaving 20 bases between. The CDR3 spans 16 residues. The germline V gene has CDR1 SGHVS and CDR2 FQNEAQ. CDR3 DNA sequence: TGTGCCAGCAGCTCCGGACTGCAATACATCGGGAATGAGCAGTTCTTC. As protein: CASSSGLQYIGNEQFF.